This T cell receptor beta chain was retrieved from a study of cytomegalovirus exposure and HLA in healthy donors. Findings and limits, study-wide: According to a later analysis, donors in an Asian-associated ancestry cluster reportedly had fewer N-insertions than the approximately 670-donor mean. Earlier analysis yielded a pattern in which most TCR beta V segments were productive about 90% or about 30% of the time. Per a later analysis, HLA-associated TCR beta chains showed more clonal expansion than other, equally common TCR beta chains.

This CDR3 is built from 15 residues. V trimming: 0 bases; J trimming: 2 bases; junction bases outside the gene matches: 3. Germline V gene data show CDR1 as SGHDT and CDR2 as YYEEEE. PCR primers comprised 60 Vbeta and 13 Jbeta primers. Libraries were prepared by immunoSEQ multiplex PCR; TCRdb keeps only in-frame clonotypes and omits some of them. In the table there are about 250,000 clones, 78% of which are singletons. This clone turned up a few times. The antigen is undetermined. This TCR derives from a boy between 10 and 17 years old in good health and CMV-seronegative. The chain is built from TRBV5-6 and TRBJ1-2, with 8 bases fitting TRBD1. Input material: PBMCs. The CDR3 nucleotides read TGTGCCAGCAGCTTGGCAAGGACAGGGAACTATGGCTACACCTTC. It encodes CASSLARTGNYGYTF.